This is a list of T cell receptor beta chains from one sample in a study of cytomegalovirus exposure and HLA in healthy donors. Sequencing was performed with immunoSEQ multiplex PCR; in TCRdb, only in-frame clones are kept and a portion is missing. Here the sample spans under 75,000 clones, about 82% being singletons. What was sequenced was PBMCs. The receptor source for this set is a man aged 25 to 40 in good health and CMV-seronegative. CDR3s include the opening cysteine and the closing phenylalanine or tryptophan. D genes are given only for firm matches. For some rows the clone size is stated as once, few or many, or as a class when expanded; others skip it.

j_call cdr3_length d_call clone_size v_call cdr3_nt cdr3_aa
TRBJ1-1 16 . . TRBV9 TGTGCCAGCAGCCGGGCGGGGGGCGCGGGGGAAACTGAAGCTTTCTTT CASSRAGGAGETEAFF
TRBJ2-7 14 . . TRBV7-8 TGTGCCAGCAGCTTAGCGCAGCAGGGTGGCGAGCAGTACTTC CASSLAQQGGEQYF
TRBJ2-1 18 TRBD2 . TRBV29-1 TGCAGCGTTGTGACTAGCGGGACGTCCTTAATCTCCTACAATGAGCAGTTCTTC CSVVTSGTSLISYNEQFF
TRBJ1-6 16 . . TRBV6-5 TGTGCCAGCAGTTACGACTCAGAAATATATAATTCACCCCTCCACTTT CASSYDSEIYNSPLHF
TRBJ2-5 16 TRBD2 . TRBV5-4 TGTGCCAGCAGCAAACTGGTGGAAACTAGCGAGGAGACCCAGTACTTC CASSKLVETSEETQYF
TRBJ1-2 13 . . TRBV6-5 TGTGCCAGCAGTTACGGTACAGACGCGAGCTACACCTTC CASSYGTDASYTF
TRBJ2-3 15 TRBD2 . TRBV27 TGTGCCAGCACCAGAGCGGGAGTAGTTTCCGATACGCAGTATTTT CASTRAGVVSDTQYF
TRBJ2-3 18 TRBD2 . TRBV4-3 TGCGCCAGCAGCCAAGCCCTATCATTCACTAGCGGATCAGATACGCAGTATTTT CASSQALSFTSGSDTQYF
TRBJ1-6 17 . . TRBV7-2 TGTGCCAGCAGCTTAAGACAGAGGAAGTTGTATAATTCACCCCTCCACTTT CASSLRQRKLYNSPLHF
TRBJ1-5 14 . . TRBV6-1 TGTGCCAGCCTAACAGGTTATAGCAATCAGCCCCAGCATTTT CASLTGYSNQPQHF
TRBJ2-5 13 . . TRBV27 TGTGCCAGCAGCCGACACGAACAAGAGACCCAGTACTTC CASSRHEQETQYF
TRBJ2-1 13 . . TRBV7-9 TGTGCCAGCAGCTTAGAAGAGTTGCTTGAGCAGTTCTTC CASSLEELLEQFF
TRBJ1-4 13 . . TRBV30 TGTGCCTGGAGTAAGGTTCAGGGAGAAAAACTGTTTTTT CAWSKVQGEKLFF
TRBJ1-1 15 . . TRBV11-2 TGTGCCAGCAGCTCCTCTTCAGGGTTTTACACTGAAGCTTTCTTT CASSSSSGFYTEAFF
TRBJ1-5 16 . . TRBV7-6 TGTGCCAGCAGCAGACTTGGGCAGGGCGGCAATCAGCCCCAGCATTTT CASSRLGQGGNQPQHF
TRBJ1-1 16 TRBD1 . TRBV28 TGTGCCAGCAGCCCTTTTCAGGGGGCGCGAAACACTGAAGCTTTCTTT CASSPFQGARNTEAFF
TRBJ1-2 16 . . TRBV29-1 TGCAGCGTTGGGGGCGGGGCAGCCAGAGCTAACTATGGCTACACCTTC CSVGGGAARANYGYTF
TRBJ2-1 14 TRBD2 . TRBV2 TGTGCCAGAGGACTAGCGGGGGAGACGGCTGAGCAGTTCTTC CARGLAGETAEQFF
TRBJ1-1 15 . . TRBV15 TGTGCCACCAGCAGAGACTCGGCGGGGGAAACTGAAGCTTTCTTT CATSRDSAGETEAFF
TRBJ2-3 16 TRBD1 . TRBV4-1 TGCGCCAGCAGCCAAGGTTCGGGACAGGGGGCAGATACGCAGTATTTT CASSQGSGQGADTQYF
TRBJ1-5 14 . . TRBV5-8 TGTGCCAGCAGCGGGGGGATTAGCAATCAGCCCCAGCATTTT CASSGGISNQPQHF
TRBJ1-2 13 . . TRBV7-2 TGTGCCAGCAGCTCGGGACTACGCTATGGCTACACCTTC CASSSGLRYGYTF
TRBJ1-2 16 . . TRBV4-1 TGCGCCAGCAGCCAAGAGATAGTAATAGCTAACTATGGCTACACCTTC CASSQEIVIANYGYTF
TRBJ2-5 11 . . TRBV5-1 TGCGCCAGCAGTTCCTCGGAGACCCAGTACTTC CASSSSETQYF
TRBJ2-3 17 . . TRBV14 TGTGCCAGCAGCCTTAGGAGACTAGGTTGGAGCACAGATACGCAGTATTTT CASSLRRLGWSTDTQYF
TRBJ2-7 15 TRBD1 . TRBV5-4 TGTGCCAGCAGCTTGGGCAGGGGGCTACAGTACGAGCAGTACTTC CASSLGRGLQYEQYF
TRBJ2-1 16 TRBD2 . TRBV7-3 TGTGCCAGCAGCACAATAGCGGGGAGGGCTTTCGGTGAGCAGTTCTTC CASSTIAGRAFGEQFF
TRBJ2-7 13 . . TRBV27 TGTGCCAGCAGCCTAAGACAGCCCTACGAGCAGTACTTC CASSLRQPYEQYF
TRBJ1-2 17 TRBD1 . TRBV27 TGTGCCAGCAGCCCCCGGGGACAGGCCCGAGCTAACTATGGCTACACCTTC CASSPRGQARANYGYTF
TRBJ1-4 15 TRBD1 few TRBV9 TGTGCCAGCAGCCCGAGGACAGGGACTAATGAAAAACTGTTTTTT CASSPRTGTNEKLFF
TRBJ1-3 16 TRBD1 . TRBV5-6 TGTGCCAGCAGCGGGAACAGGGGGATCTCTGGAAACACCATATATTTT CASSGNRGISGNTIYF
TRBJ1-4 13 . . TRBV5-1 TGCGCCAGCAGCTTGGGATCCGGGGAGAAACTGTTTTTT CASSLGSGEKLFF
TRBJ1-2 14 . . TRBV27 TGTGCCAGCAGTTTATGGTCCAGGGGCTATGGCTACACCTTC CASSLWSRGYGYTF
TRBJ2-5 15 . . TRBV6-5 TGTGCCAGCAGTTACGGTCCGGGCGGGGTGGAGACCCAGTACTTC CASSYGPGGVETQYF
TRBJ2-5 13 TRBD1 . TRBV29-1 TGCAGCGCCGGTGGGACAGGTCAAGAGACCCAGTACTTC CSAGGTGQETQYF
TRBJ2-7 14 . . TRBV18 TGTGCCAGCTCCTTCGACTGGGGGCCCTACGAGCAGTACTTC CASSFDWGPYEQYF
TRBJ2-4 15 . once TRBV27 TGTGCCAGCAGTTTTATCGGACAGCATCAGGACATTCAGTACTTC CASSFIGQHQDIQYF
TRBJ1-2 14 . . TRBV19 TGTGCCAGTAGTCCCGGGGGGTCCCACTATGGCTACACCTTC CASSPGGSHYGYTF
TRBJ2-2 17 . . TRBV9 TGTGCCAGCAGCGTAGCTTCAGCGGTCGTGCTGACCGGGGAGCTGTTTTTT CASSVASAVVLTGELFF
TRBJ2-3 15 TRBD1 . TRBV19 TGTGCCAGTGGATCTACAGGGGGAAGCACAGATACGCAGTATTTT CASGSTGGSTDTQYF
TRBJ2-3 12 . . TRBV19 TGTGCCAGTAGGGAGGGTGGAGATACGCAGTATTTT CASREGGDTQYF
TRBJ1-5 15 . . TRBV6-5 TGTGCCAGCACCCCGGGTGTTGGGGCAGGCCAGCCCCAGCATTTT CASTPGVGAGQPQHF
TRBJ2-1 14 TRBD1 . TRBV19 TGTGCCAGTAGTATCGGACAGGGCTACAATGAGCAGTTCTTC CASSIGQGYNEQFF
TRBJ2-2 16 TRBD2 . TRBV27 TGTGCCAGCAGAGAAGCGGGGGGGCGGCACACCGGGGAGCTGTTTTTT CASREAGGRHTGELFF
TRBJ2-3 17 TRBD2 . TRBV4-3 TGCGCCAGCAGCCAAGTACGAGGACTAGTAGTCCCAGATACGCAGTATTTT CASSQVRGLVVPDTQYF
TRBJ1-5 15 . few TRBV2 TGTGCCAGCAGTATCGAGGGTAGGAGCAATCAGCCCCAGCATTTT CASSIEGRSNQPQHF
TRBJ2-5 17 TRBD2 few TRBV7-8 TGTGCCAGCAGCTGGGGGACTAGCGGGGGGTCTAGGGAGACCCAGTACTTC CASSWGTSGGSRETQYF
TRBJ1-5 15 TRBD1 . TRBV28 TGTGCCAGCAGAGACAGGGGAAGGTACAATCAGCCCCAGCATTTT CASRDRGRYNQPQHF
TRBJ1-1 15 TRBD1 . TRBV9 TGTGCCAGCAGCACCCAGGGGGCGCCGGGCACTGAAGCTTTCTTT CASSTQGAPGTEAFF
TRBJ1-1 12 TRBD1 . TRBV28 TGTGCCAGCATAGCAGGGGGCACTGAAGCTTTCTTT CASIAGGTEAFF
TRBJ1-2 17 . . TRBV18 TGTGCCAGCTCACCCGGATTACAGGGTCCCAAAGACTATGGCTACACCTTC CASSPGLQGPKDYGYTF
TRBJ2-7 12 . . TRBV7-8 TGTGCCAGCAGCCCAGGGGCCCACGAGCAGTACTTC CASSPGAHEQYF
TRBJ1-3 17 . . TRBV5-6 TGTGCCAGCAGCTTGTACACAGCTCTTAGCTCTGGAAACACCATATATTTT CASSLYTALSSGNTIYF
TRBJ2-1 17 TRBD2 . TRBV5-1 TGCGCCAGCAGCTCCCCCCCCGGACTAGCGGGAGCCAAGGAGCAGTTCTTC CASSSPPGLAGAKEQFF
TRBJ2-1 11 TRBD1 once TRBV2 TGTGCCGGACAGGGATACAATGAGCAGTTCTTC CAGQGYNEQFF
TRBJ2-2 15 . . TRBV6-5 TGTGCCAGCAGTCCGCCAGGGGTTGGAACCGGGGAGCTGTTTTTT CASSPPGVGTGELFF
TRBJ2-1 15 TRBD2 . TRBV4-3 TGCGCCAGCAGCCAAGGGCTAGCGGGGAACAATGAGCAGTTCTTC CASSQGLAGNNEQFF
TRBJ2-3 18 TRBD2 . TRBV9 TGTGCCAGCAGCGCGAGCGGGGGACTAAGGACGTACACAGATACGCAGTATTTT CASSASGGLRTYTDTQYF